The rows below give T cell receptor beta chains drawn from one sample of a study of OX40 agonist ivuxolimab in advanced cancers. The data were produced by immunoSEQ multiplex PCR, yet TCRdb's version contains in-frame clones alone and is incomplete. The repertoire holds some 80,000 clones, with just over 85% as singletons. The material sequenced was CD4+ or CD8+ T cells sorted from blood, taken in a trial of the OX40 agonist ivuxolimab. The source is an adult with an advanced solid tumor such as melanoma, head and neck, liver or kidney cancer. CDR3s include the opening cysteine and the closing phenylalanine or tryptophan. D genes are given only for firm matches. Clone size is shown for a subset of rows, as once, few, many or a class of expanded clone.

DNA	CDR3	size	V	J	D
TGTGCCAGCAGTGACGACGGGGGAACAGATACGCAGTATTTT	CASSDDGGTDTQYF	NA	TRBV2	TRBJ2-3	NA
TGTGCCAGCAGACCGGGACGAATCGTGGATACGCAGTATTTT	CASRPGRIVDTQYF	NA	TRBV2	TRBJ2-3	NA
TGTGCCAGCACCCGGGCGGGGGACTACTATGGCTACACCTTC	CASTRAGDYYGYTF	NA	TRBV7-2	TRBJ1-2	NA
TGTGCCAGCATCCCCGACAGGCAGAAAGAGACCCAGTACTTC	CASIPDRQKETQYF	NA	TRBV2	TRBJ2-5	NA
TGTGCCAGCAGCCCTCCGGGGGGCCGCACAGATACGCAGTATTTT	CASSPPGGRTDTQYF	once	TRBV6-6	TRBJ2-3	NA
TGTGCTAGCAGCCGTTCGGGACCAGACAATGAGCAGTTCTTC	CASSRSGPDNEQFF	NA	TRBV7-7	TRBJ2-1	NA
TGTGCCAGCTGCGTTGGATATTCACCCCTCCACTTT	CASCVGYSPLHF	NA	TRBV7-9	TRBJ1-6	NA
TGTGCCAGCAGCCCCGTCGGGGATAGGGGCAAAAACATTCAGTACTTC	CASSPVGDRGKNIQYF	few	TRBV7-9	TRBJ2-4	NA
TGTGCCAGCAGCTTATACGGGACCTCCACCTACGAGCAGTACTTC	CASSLYGTSTYEQYF	NA	TRBV7-2	TRBJ2-7	NA
TGCGCCAGCAGTGAGCCCCAGGGGAGTAAGTCGCCAGATACGCAGTATTTT	CASSEPQGSKSPDTQYF	NA	TRBV10-1	TRBJ2-3	NA
TGTGCCAGCAGCATGATAGGCGGACAGGACACTGAAGCTTTCTTT	CASSMIGGQDTEAFF	NA	TRBV11-2	TRBJ1-1	TRBD1
TGTGCCAGCTCGTCTGCTTCTGGAAACACCATATATTTT	CASSSASGNTIYF	medium-sized	TRBV2	TRBJ1-3	NA
TGCGCCAGCTCGACAGGGGACTATGGCTACACCTTC	CASSTGDYGYTF	NA	TRBV5-1	TRBJ1-2	TRBD1
TGTGCCAGCAGCTTCCCGGCGGGGGGAGGGGGCGACGGCTACACCTTC	CASSFPAGGGGDGYTF	once	TRBV5-4	TRBJ1-2	TRBD1
TGTGCCAGCAGTCCTAGACAAACTAAGGGAGATCAGCCCCAGCATTTT	CASSPRQTKGDQPQHF	NA	TRBV28	TRBJ1-5	NA
TGTGCCAGCAGCGACCCGGGGGGTGCAACTAATGAAAAACTGTTTTTT	CASSDPGGATNEKLFF	NA	TRBV28	TRBJ1-4	NA
TGTGCCAGCAGCTTCCCGACAGCCACCACAGATACGCAGTATTTT	CASSFPTATTDTQYF	NA	TRBV5-4	TRBJ2-3	NA
TGTGCCACCAGCATAAACAGGGGCTACGAGCAGTACTTC	CATSINRGYEQYF	NA	TRBV15	TRBJ2-7	TRBD1
TGCGCCAGCAGCTTGAACCCCGCAGGGAACTATGGCTACACCTTC	CASSLNPAGNYGYTF	NA	TRBV5-1	TRBJ1-2	NA
TGTGCCAGCAGCTGGAGAGGACCGGGACAGGGTTCACCCCTCCACTTT	CASSWRGPGQGSPLHF	NA	TRBV27	TRBJ1-6	TRBD1
TGTGCCAGCAGCTTAGGGACAGCTTTACGTACCATATATTTT	CASSLGTALRTIYF	NA	TRBV5-5	TRBJ1-3	TRBD1
TGTGCCAGTAGTAACCGGATTAGCGGGGGGTCAGATACGCAGTATTTT	CASSNRISGGSDTQYF	NA	TRBV19	TRBJ2-3	TRBD2
TGTGCCAGCAGTTCAATCCGGGACAGTCATCAGCCCCAGCATTTT	CASSSIRDSHQPQHF	NA	TRBV28	TRBJ1-5	TRBD1
TGTGCCAGCTCACCTCAAGGGACGCCCGGAAACACCATATATTTT	CASSPQGTPGNTIYF	once	TRBV18	TRBJ1-3	NA
TGTGCCAGCAGTTTGGCTCGGGGTTACACAGATACGCAGTATTTT	CASSLARGYTDTQYF	NA	TRBV2	TRBJ2-3	NA
TGTGCCAGCAGTTTGGGAGGGGAGACTGAAGCTTTCTTT	CASSLGGETEAFF	NA	TRBV28	TRBJ1-1	NA
TGTGCCATCAGTGACTGGGGGATGGAGCCCCAGCATTTT	CAISDWGMEPQHF	NA	TRBV10-3	TRBJ1-5	NA
TGTGCCAGCAGTTTATGGCAGGGAGGGGGCACAGATACGCAGTATTTT	CASSLWQGGGTDTQYF	NA	TRBV28	TRBJ2-3	TRBD2
TGTGCCAGCAGTGGTGGGACAGGCACTGAAGCTTTCTTT	CASSGGTGTEAFF	NA	TRBV28	TRBJ1-1	TRBD1
TGTGCCAGCAGCCTCGCAGGCGGGCAGGGATACGAGCAGTACTTC	CASSLAGGQGYEQYF	NA	TRBV7-3	TRBJ2-7	NA
TGTGCCAGTAGTACCCAGGGAATAGGGCGCTCACCCCTCCACTTT	CASSTQGIGRSPLHF	NA	TRBV19	TRBJ1-6	NA
TGTGCCAGCAGCGCCGGTGGGGCAGGGGGCGTCAATCAGCCCCAGCATTTT	CASSAGGAGGVNQPQHF	few	TRBV7-2	TRBJ1-5	TRBD1
TGTGCCTGGAGTGTAGGCGGGGGGGAGCATTTT	CAWSVGGGEHF	NA	TRBV30	TRBJ1-5	NA
TGTGCCAGCAGCCCTCAGATCGGGACAGGGGTCTTGGATGGCTACACCTTC	CASSPQIGTGVLDGYTF	NA	TRBV5-6	TRBJ1-2	TRBD1
TGCAGTGAGGGGGGAAACACCATATATTTT	CSEGGNTIYF	NA	TRBV20-1	TRBJ1-3	NA
TGTGCCAGCAGCTTGGCCACAGGGGAGGCCGCTGAAGCTTTCTTT	CASSLATGEAAEAFF	NA	TRBV5-4	TRBJ1-1	TRBD1
TGTGCCAGTAGTATGGACAGGGGGCAATGGTATCAGCCCCAGCATTTT	CASSMDRGQWYQPQHF	NA	TRBV19	TRBJ1-5	TRBD1
TGTGCCAGCAGTTTAGATCGGACAGCTGGGGAAAAACTGTTTTTT	CASSLDRTAGEKLFF	NA	TRBV28	TRBJ1-4	NA
TGTGCCAGTAGCGTGGGGCAGGGGGTCGGTCAGCCCCAGCATTTT	CASSVGQGVGQPQHF	NA	TRBV19	TRBJ1-5	TRBD1
TGTGCCACTACGGTGACAGATACGCAGTATTTT	CATTVTDTQYF	NA	TRBV6-5	TRBJ2-3	NA
TGTGCCAGCAGCAAAGGGACAGGTGGTCGCTCTGAAAAACTGTTTTTT	CASSKGTGGRSEKLFF	NA	TRBV21-1	TRBJ1-4	NA
TGTGCCAGCACCGACCATGGGGGTGGGAATCAGCCCCAGCATTTT	CASTDHGGGNQPQHF	once	TRBV28	TRBJ1-5	NA
TGTGCCAGCAGCCCCCAAAGGGTCAATGAGCAGTTCTTC	CASSPQRVNEQFF	NA	TRBV5-4	TRBJ2-1	NA
TGTGCCAGCAGCCGCCAGCTAAGGGCCGATACGCAGTATTTT	CASSRQLRADTQYF	NA	TRBV11-1	TRBJ2-3	NA
TGTGCCAGCAGCTTAACGGGTTACAATGAGCAGTTCTTC	CASSLTGYNEQFF	NA	TRBV7-3	TRBJ2-1	NA
TGTGCCAGCAGTGGAGGTAGTTTCGGACAGGGAATGAACACCGGGGAGCTGTTTTTT	CASSGGSFGQGMNTGELFF	NA	TRBV6-1	TRBJ2-2	TRBD1
TGTGCCAGCAGCATCAACGGGGGGCAAGAGACCCAGTACTTC	CASSINGGQETQYF	NA	TRBV7-2	TRBJ2-5	TRBD2
TGCGCCAGCCGGACGCCGTCAAGGACTGAAGCTTTCTTT	CASRTPSRTEAFF	few	TRBV23-1	TRBJ1-1	NA
TGCGCCAGCAGCTTACAGGGGCGGGAGACTGAAGCTTTCTTT	CASSLQGRETEAFF	NA	TRBV5-1	TRBJ1-1	TRBD1
TGTGCCAGCAGCCCGGGACAGGGGATATCCTACGAGCAGTACTTC	CASSPGQGISYEQYF	NA	TRBV7-6	TRBJ2-7	TRBD1
TGCGCCAGCAGGCCCATTATGAACACCGGGGAGCTGTTTTTT	CASRPIMNTGELFF	NA	TRBV4-3	TRBJ2-2	NA
TGTGCCTGGGGGGACAGGGTGGGTCGCACCATATATTTT	CAWGDRVGRTIYF	NA	TRBV30	TRBJ1-3	TRBD1
TGCGCCAGCAGCTTACAGGGTGGGGAGGGTCAGCCCCAGCATTTT	CASSLQGGEGQPQHF	NA	TRBV5-1	TRBJ1-5	NA